This T cell receptor beta chain was profiled in a study of blood T cell repertoires in COVID-19. For the study at large: T cells, B-cell-depleted T cells, or PBMCs supplied cDNA or gDNA.

Measured with immunoSEQ multiplex PCR; TCRdb has only the in-frame clones, and not every one. The sample consists of roughly 160,000 clones, 80% to 85% of them appearing once. Germline values: CDR1 SGHTA, CDR2 FQGNSA. The CDR3 has 13 amino acids. V gave up 1 base and J gave up 1 base, with 4 bases separating them. The chain couples TRBV7-2 to TRBJ1-1; no definite D call. Sequenced input: peripheral blood. The clonotype originates from a woman in her fifties or sixties with acute or convalescent COVID-19. CDR3 sequence reads: CASSLDRNTEAFF. CDR3 sequence (DNA): TGTGCCAGCAGCTTAGACAGGAACACTGAAGCTTTCTTT.